What follows describes a single TCR beta chain. These data come from a study of identical twins. From germline, CDR1 is SGHAT and CDR2 FQNNGV. Losses at the gene ends were 4 bases for V and 3 bases for J; bases not matched to a gene: 16. CDR3 length: 19 residues. In TCRdb, the 5' RACE reads were re-called with MiXCR into one record per CDR3 protein. The repertoire consists of hundreds of thousands of distinct CDR3 sequences, with around a sixth occurring once and the leading ten covering around 12%. This sample was also put to use in a study of T cells expressing NK-cell markers. That paper notes: Cells sorted as CD3+CD56+NKG2C+, CD3+CD56+NKG2C- and CD3+CD56-NKG2C+ T cells supplied the TCR beta repertoires.

Material for sequencing was PBMCs. This receptor was obtained from a woman under 30 in good health. This sequence joins TRBV11-2 and TRBJ2-3; 10 nucleotides agree with TRBD2. This CDR3 is CASSSFPSGGQGGTDTQYF. DNA for the CDR3: TGTGCCAGCAGCTCTTTCCCTAGCGGGGGCCAAGGGGGGACAGATACGCAGTATTTT.